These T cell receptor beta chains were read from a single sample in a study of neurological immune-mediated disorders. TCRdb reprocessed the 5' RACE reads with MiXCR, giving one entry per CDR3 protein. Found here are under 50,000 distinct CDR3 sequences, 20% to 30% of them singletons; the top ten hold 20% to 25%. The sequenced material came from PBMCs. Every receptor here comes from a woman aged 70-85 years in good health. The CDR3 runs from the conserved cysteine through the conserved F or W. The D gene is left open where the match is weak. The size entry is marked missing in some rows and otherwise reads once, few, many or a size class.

TGTGCCACCAGCAGGGGAAATTTGGATACGCAGTATTTT	CATSRGNLDTQYF	TRBV15	TRBJ2-3	many	-
TGCAGTGCTAGAGGAGGGACAGCTCAAGAGACCCAGTACTTC	CSARGGTAQETQYF	TRBV20-1	TRBJ2-5	many	TRBD1
TGTGCCAGCAGCCAAGCTTCTACACTCAGCACAGATACGCAGTATTTT	CASSQASTLSTDTQYF	TRBV4-2	TRBJ2-3	many	-
TGCGCCAGCAGCTTCCGGGACATCCAATACGAGCAGTACTTC	CASSFRDIQYEQYF	TRBV5-1	TRBJ2-7	many	-
TGTGCCACCAGCAGAGAACAGGGTTTTAGAGGCTACACCTTC	CATSREQGFRGYTF	TRBV15	TRBJ1-2	many	-
TGTGCCAGCAGCCAACCGGGACTGGGAGAATCGGAGCAGTTCTTC	CASSQPGLGESEQFF	TRBV5-4	TRBJ2-1	-	-
TGTGCCAGCTCACCACCAAGCTCAGTCGCTAAACCCACTGAAGCTTTCTTT	CASSPPSSVAKPTEAFF	TRBV18	TRBJ1-1	-	-
TGTGCCAGCAGTGATAGGCAGGGCGGCCAGCCCCAGCATTTT	CASSDRQGGQPQHF	TRBV2	TRBJ1-5	-	-
TGTGCCAGCAGCTTTCGGGACAGGGGTGACTATGGCTACACCTTC	CASSFRDRGDYGYTF	TRBV7-8	TRBJ1-2	many	TRBD1
TGCGCCAGCAGCGCCGATACAGGGACCTATGGCTACACCTTC	CASSADTGTYGYTF	TRBV5-1	TRBJ1-2	few	-
TGCAGTGCAGAGCAGGTGACCCTGAACAATGAGCAGTTCTTC	CSAEQVTLNNEQFF	TRBV20-1	TRBJ2-1	many	-
TGTGCCAGCAGCCGAAGGTTTGCGGGCGGGGAGCTGTTTTTT	CASSRRFAGGELFF	TRBV7-9	TRBJ2-2	many	-